A single sample is the source of the 21 T cell receptor beta chains below, sequenced in a study of CD8+CD57+ T cells in acquired aplastic anemia. Genomic DNA constituted the template upon which TCR beta VDJ and CDR3 profiling was performed. TCRdb passed the reads through MiXCR, listing each CDR3 protein once. This sample carries a few hundred thousand distinct CDR3 sequences, 65% to 80% of them seen once, and the ten largest clones take 4%. Sequencing was performed on sorted CD4+, CD8+, or CD8+CD57+ T cells (not recorded which) from PBMCs. The receptors come from a human donor in good health, serving as a control.

Remarks on this clonotype: The conserved phenylalanine or tryptophan is not found at the CDR3 terminus, so this likely reflects a read error. The limits of the CDR3 on the DNA are not certain, so only TCRdb's listed CDR3 is given. This sequence joins TRBV14 and TRBJ1-2; the DNA was not used to check the table's D call, TRBD1. Germline V gene sequence: CDR1 SGHDN, CDR2 FVKESK. The CDR3 is 12 residues long, ends included. The CDR3 sequence: CASSQLGGGGYG.

This clonotype was counted a single time. The chain joins TRBV24-1 to TRBJ2-3; TRBD2 matches 9 bases. The CDR3 runs to 15 residues. The V gene end was trimmed by 7 bases and the J gene end by 6 bases; junction bases not matched to a gene: 10. Germline CDR1 and CDR2: KGHDR and SFDVKD. The CDR3 coding sequence is TGTGCCACCAGCCATCTAGCGGGGCAAATGGATACGCAGTATTTT. Translating gives CATSHLAGQMDTQYF.

This clonotype has more than one count but fewer than ten. Being one base from a much bigger clone, this may be a read error. CDR3 amino acids: CASSAIVSGNTIYF. The CDR3 nucleotides read TGTGCCAGCAGCGCTATCGTCTCTGGAAACACCATATATTTT. V gene TRBV7-2 combines with J gene TRBJ1-3; D remains ambiguous. The germline CDR1 and CDR2 sequences are SGHTA and FQGNSA. Trimming cost V 5 bases and J 0 bases, with 8 bases left between them. The CDR3 is made up of 14 amino acids.

The CDR3 here is CASSVYNADSPLHF. CDR3 in DNA: TGTGCCAGCAGCGTGTACAATGCAGATTCACCCCTCCACTTT. The V gene is TRBV5-8, the J gene TRBJ1-6; D unresolved. The germline gives CDR1 SGHTS, CDR2 YDEGEE. The CDR3 has 14 amino acids. V was shortened by 4 bases and J by 8 bases, with 13 bases between the two germline ends.

This chain uses TRBV7-9 with TRBJ1-2; the D is unclear. V was trimmed by 2 bases and J by 8 bases, leaving 24 bases between them. The germline CDR1 and CDR2 sequences are SEHNR and FQNEAQ (reference sequence). The CDR3 length is 17 residues. In DNA, the CDR3 is TGTGCCAGCAGCTTAAACAGAACGGGCGCCTCCGAGCAGGGCTACACCTTC. It translates to CASSLNRTGASEQGYTF.

The chain links TRBV2 to TRBJ1-2, with D possibly matching TRBD1 (6 bases). The CDR3 loop spans 13 amino acids. V was trimmed by 6 bases and J by 4 bases, leaving 12 bases between them. The germline gives CDR1 SNHLY, CDR2 FYNNEI. The CDR3 coding sequence is TGTGCCAGCAGCAATACGACAGGCTATGGCTACACCTTC. It specifies CASSNTTGYGYTF.

This clonotype was seen at least ten times. The V and J genes are TRBV12-3 or TRBV12-4 and TRBJ1-2; D is unresolved. V lost 4 bases and J 5 bases, leaving 11 bases between the germline ends. This CDR3 contains 13 residues. The CDR3 nucleotides read TGTGCCAGCAGTTCCGCGGGAAAATATGGCTACACCTTC. Protein: CASSSAGKYGYTF.

This clonotype was counted once. J is TRBJ2-1 and V is TRBV20-1, with 7 bases fitting TRBD2. The CDR3 has 17 amino acids. Losses at the gene ends were 2 bases for V and 0 bases for J; bases not matched to a gene: 10. Looked up from germline, CDR1 is DFQATT and CDR2 is SNEGSKA (reference sequence). The CDR3 nucleotides are TGCAGTGCTAGAAGACTAGCCCACGGGAGCTCCTACAATGAGCAGTTCTTC. As protein: CSARRLAHGSSYNEQFF.

This clonotype was picked up one time. V is TRBV15 and J is TRBJ1-4; 7 bases line up with TRBD1. The V segment lost 0 bases and the J segment 8 bases; nucleotides outside the gene matches: 6. Germline CDR1 and CDR2: LNHNV and YYDKDF (reference sequence). The CDR3 runs to 15 residues. This chain's CDR3 is CATSRDGQEGEKLFF. The CDR3 bases are TGTGCCACCAGCAGAGATGGACAGGAGGGGGAAAAACTGTTTTTT. The full variable domain, in which reference TRBV15 and TRBJ1-4 provide the parts outside the CDR3, is DAMVIQNPRYQVTQFGKPVTLSCSQTLNHNVMYWYQQKSSQAPKLLFHYYDKDFNNEADTPDNFQSRRPNTSFCFLDIRSPGLGDTAMYLCATSRDGQEGEKLFFGSGTQLSVL.

The V call is TRBV13, the J call TRBJ1-2; TRBD1 agrees at 10 bases. Per the germline V gene, CDR1 is PRHDT and CDR2 is FYEKMQ (reference sequence). The V and J ends lost 4 bases and 3 bases, in that order; junction bases with no gene match: 8. The CDR3 is made up of 16 amino acids. CDR3 region: CASSSQTGGGYYGYTF. The CDR3 bases are TGTGCCAGCAGCTCTCAGACAGGGGGCGGATACTATGGCTACACCTTC.

For this clonotype: The junction differs from germline at one of its ends, possibly a read error. The rearrangement joins TRBV29-1 to TRBJ2-5; D perhaps matches TRBD2 (5 bases). CDR3 length: 12 amino acids. Germline CDR1 reads SQVTM; CDR2 reads ANQGSEA. The CDR3 region is CSASLAQETQYF. CDR3 bases: TGTAGCGCCAGTTTAGCCCAAGAGACCCAGTACTTC.

This clonotype was seen only a few times. The V and J genes are TRBV7-6 and TRBJ2-7, with 9 bases identical to TRBD2. The CDR3 is made up of 14 amino acids. The germline V gene has CDR1 SGHVS and CDR2 FNYEAQ. V trimming: 0 bases; J trimming: 6 bases; junction bases outside the gene matches: 3. This chain's CDR3 is CASSLASGSGEQYF. The CDR3 region has the DNA TGTGCCAGCAGCTTAGCTAGCGGGAGTGGCGAGCAGTACTTC.

This clonotype was counted a single time. Germline and junction disagree at one end, which may indicate a read error. The V and J genes are TRBV7-3 and TRBJ2-1; TRBD2 aligns across 10 bases. There are 13 residues in the CDR3. Germline-derived CDR1 and CDR2 are SGHTA and FQGTGA. The CDR3 coding sequence is TGTGCCAGCGGGACTAGCGCAACGGATGAGCTGTTCTTC. It encodes CASGTSATDELFF. Drawing the rest from reference TRBV7-3 and TRBJ2-1, the complete variable domain is GAGVSQTPSNKVTEKGKYVELRCDPISGHTALYWYRQSLGQGPEFLIYFQGTGAADDSGLPNDRFFAVRPEGSVSTLKIQRTERGDSAVYLCASGTSATDELFFGPGTRLTVL.

The chain recombines TRBV12-3 or TRBV12-4 with TRBJ2-5; D is possibly TRBD1 or TRBD2 (5 bases each). The CDR3 spans 13 residues. The ends were cut back, 6 bases at V and 2 bases at J, with 10 bases in the middle. The CDR3 loop is CASRGWGQETQYF. The CDR3 nucleotides read TGTGCCAGCAGGGGATGGGGGCAAGAGACCCAGTACTTC.

This clonotype was recorded many times. The chain employs TRBV5-1 and TRBJ1-6, with D possibly matching TRBD1 (5 bases). The V gene's germline CDR1 is SGHRS and CDR2 YFSETQ. The CDR3 is made up of 15 amino acids. Trimming removed 4 bases from V and 10 bases from J, with 18 bases in between. The CDR3 sequence: CASSVNSGRESPLHF. The CDR3 DNA is TGCGCCAGCAGCGTCAATTCAGGGAGGGAGTCACCCCTCCACTTT.

In regard to this clonotype: One end of the junction varies from germline; a read error may be responsible. The rearrangement links TRBV10-1 to TRBJ1-3, with 8 bases lining up with TRBD1. The CDR3 runs to 14 residues. CDR1 is WNHNN and CDR2 is SYGVQD in the germline V gene (reference sequence). CDR3 nucleotide sequence: TGTGCCAGCAACAGGGGGAGCTCTGGAGACACCATATATTTT. Translated, it gives CASNRGSSGDTIYF.

This clonotype was seen just once. The chain employs TRBV12-3 or TRBV12-4 and TRBJ1-5, with D perhaps matching TRBD1 (5 bases). V shed 6 bases and J shed 2 bases, with 8 bases lying between them. The CDR3 totals 13 residues. CDR3 amino acids: CASRKQGNQPQHF. CDR3 bases: TGTGCCAGCAGAAAACAGGGCAATCAGCCCCAGCATTTT.

In its sample, this clonotype was seen many times. This chain's CDR3 is CASNLGSGQPYNEQFF. The CDR3 coding sequence is TGTGCCAGTAACCTTGGATCGGGACAGCCCTACAATGAGCAGTTCTTC. The rearrangement joins TRBV19 to TRBJ2-1; TRBD1 matches at 7 bases. V lost 7 bases and J lost 2; bases outside the gene matches: 11. This CDR3 contains 16 residues. The germline gives CDR1 LNHDA, CDR2 SQIVND (reference sequence).

The genes are TRBV12-3 or TRBV12-4 and TRBJ1-5; 7 bases match TRBD1. Trimming removed 7 bases from V and 4 bases from J; junction bases left unmatched: 13. The CDR3 runs to 16 residues. CDR3 amino acids: CASTGQVAGLNQPQHF. The DNA for the CDR3 is TGTGCCAGCACTGGACAGGTGGCAGGGTTGAATCAGCCCCAGCATTTT.

Regarding this clonotype: One end of the junction fails to match germline, which may point to a read error. The J gene is TRBJ2-7, the V gene TRBV7-2; TRBD2 matches 10 bases. The CDR3 is 15 amino acids. The germline gives CDR1 SGHTA, CDR2 FQGNSA. CDR3 DNA: TGTGCCAGCTGCTTTTGGCTAGCGGGGGCCCGCACGCAGTACTTC. Protein: CASCFWLAGARTQYF.

This clonotype was recorded only once. The junction departs from the called germline gene at one end, perhaps through a read error. The rearrangement joins TRBV2 to TRBJ1-5; D is unclear. The CDR3 runs to 13 residues. CDR1 and CDR2 from the germline V gene are SNHLY and FYNNEI. CDR3 sequence: CASSEPRNRANHF. In nucleotides, the CDR3 is TGTGCCAGCAGTGAACCCCGAAATCGGGCCAACCACTTT.